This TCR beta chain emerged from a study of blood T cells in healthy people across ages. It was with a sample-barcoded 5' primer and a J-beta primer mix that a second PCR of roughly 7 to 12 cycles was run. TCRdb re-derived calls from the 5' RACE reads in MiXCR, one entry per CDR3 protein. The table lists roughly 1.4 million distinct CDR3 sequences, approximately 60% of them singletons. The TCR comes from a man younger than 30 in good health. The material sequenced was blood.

CDR3 in amino acids: CASSTGGTSSYEQYF. CDR3 bases: TGTGCCAGCAGTACGGGCGGCACTAGCTCCTACGAGCAGTACTTC. V and J are TRBV6-5 and TRBJ2-7; a possible D gene is TRBD2 (5 bases). V lost 5 bases to trimming and J lost 0 bases, with 14 bases between them. CDR3 length equals 15 residues. CDR1 and CDR2 from the germline V gene are MNHEY and SVGAGI.